Sequencing of this T cell receptor beta chain was carried out in a study of blood T cell repertoires in COVID-19. This CDR3 has 16 residues. V was pared by 4 bases and J by 3 bases, with 9 bases of the junction left unmatched. From germline, CDR1 is MNHNS and CDR2 SASEGT. TCRdb's copy holds only in-frame clones and misses some; the assay was immunoSEQ multiplex PCR. The sample lists 140,000 to 150,000 clones, roughly 87% occurring once. This chain uses TRBV6-1 with TRBJ2-3; TRBD1 aligns across 8 bases. Sequencing was done on a sample of peripheral blood. This sequence originates from a human donor in a cohort sampled during active COVID-19. CDR3 sequence: CASSADRGKGTDTQYF. The CDR3 DNA is TGTGCCAGCAGTGCAGACAGGGGAAAGGGGACAGATACGCAGTATTTT.